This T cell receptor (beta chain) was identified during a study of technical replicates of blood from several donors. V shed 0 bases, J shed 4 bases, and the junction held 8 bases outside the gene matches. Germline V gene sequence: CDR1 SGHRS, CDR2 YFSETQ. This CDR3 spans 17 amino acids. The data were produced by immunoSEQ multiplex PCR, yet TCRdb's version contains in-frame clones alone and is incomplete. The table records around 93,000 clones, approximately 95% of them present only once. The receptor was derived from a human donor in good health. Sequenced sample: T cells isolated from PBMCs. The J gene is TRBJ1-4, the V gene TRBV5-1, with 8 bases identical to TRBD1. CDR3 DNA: TGCGCCAGCAGCTTGGGTGTGACAGGGGACTTTAATGAAAAACTGTTTTTT. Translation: CASSLGVTGDFNEKLFF.